In this sample, the clone carrying this TCR beta chain turned up a few times. Its antigen is still unknown. These data are taken from a study of blood T cells in healthy people across ages. Germline V gene sequence: CDR1 SEHNR, CDR2 FQNEAQ (reference sequence). The CDR3 loop spans 14 amino acids. Losses at the gene ends were 5 bases for V and 5 bases for J; bases not matched to a gene: 5. Study results and caveats: Because donor CMV status was unknown, expanded clonotype changes were possibly confounded.

PCR was performed a second time for roughly 7 to 12 cycles using a sample-barcoded 5' primer and a J-beta primer mix. One entry per CDR3 protein, called by TCRdb with MiXCR from the 5' RACE reads. Of about 1,500,000 distinct CDR3 sequences listed, 28% are singletons. The chain uses TRBV7-9 and TRBJ2-1, with TRBD1 identical over 8 bases. The specimen was blood. The receptor comes from a woman younger than 45 in good health. This chain's CDR3 is CASSHQDRDNEQFF. CDR3 in DNA: TGTGCCAGCAGCCATCAGGACAGGGACAATGAGCAGTTCTTC.